The source of this T cell receptor beta chain is a study of post-analysis software for immune sequencing data. Study-level information: The disease courses spanned relapsing-remitting, secondary progressive and progressive-relapsing forms of multiple sclerosis. Notes on the study in general: TRBV5-6, TRBV5-1 and TRBV20-1 were among roughly 5 TRBV segments more frequent in patients than controls. Analysis by F measure revealed that same-batch samples clustered strongly together.

This clonotype was detected only a few times. Its matching antigen is unknown. V was clipped by 7 bases and J by 6 bases; unmatched bases: 11. The germline gives CDR1 SGHTA, CDR2 FQGNSA. This CDR3 contains 14 residues. Researchers reported that TCR beta cDNA libraries carried unique molecular identifiers. A population of about 0.95 to 10 million T cells gave rise to roughly 490,000 cDNA molecules. TCRdb itself ran the PCR reads through MiXCR, one entry per CDR3 protein. This sample yields 700,000 to 900,000 distinct CDR3 sequences, of which under 60% are seen a single time; around 4.7% belongs to the top ten.

The specimen sequenced was blood. The genes are TRBV7-2 and TRBJ2-7; TRBD1 aligns across 8 bases. The clonotype originates from a girl under 18 with multiple sclerosis. The CDR3 reads CASTYRSGGGEQYF. The CDR3 DNA reads as TGTGCCAGCACCTACAGGTCAGGGGGCGGCGAGCAGTACTTC.